The sample holds a few counts of the clone carrying this T cell receptor (beta chain). This specimen comes from a study of PD-L1 blockade in urothelial cancer. Using immunoSEQ multiplex PCR, the repertoire was profiled, and TCRdb retains in-frame clones only, with some absent. The sample holds around 70,000 clones, 85% to 90% seen once. V gave up 7 bases and J gave up 0 bases, with 21 bases separating them. The CDR3 is made up of 17 amino acids. The germline V gene has CDR1 LNHDA and CDR2 SQIVND (reference sequence). Regarding time point: pretreatment peripheral blood. The rearrangement links TRBV19 to TRBJ1-2, with a tentative D call TRBD1 (6 bases). The TCR comes from a man between 70 and 80 years old with urothelial cancer. The input for sequencing was PBMCs, taken around atezolizumab (anti-PD-L1) treatment. CDR3 DNA sequence: TGTGCCAGTACCCCACGGGGGGGCCGGGAGCCTAACTATGGCTACACCTTC. Translating it yields CASTPRGGREPNYGYTF.